One and the same sample provided the 24 T cell receptor beta chains below, sequenced in a study of regulatory T cells in long-lasting Graves disease. Time point noted: newly diagnosed GD, antithyroid drugs for less than 3 months. TCR sequences were obtained from RNA taken from PBMCs. Researchers made TCR beta libraries by using iRepertoire HTBI primers and running Arm-PCR on CDR3 regions. TCRdb re-called the multiplex PCR reads with MiXCR, one entry per CDR3 protein. The sample shows about 620,000 distinct CDR3 sequences, around 15% of them seen only once. Separately, the same data were catalogued under a study of T cells in Graves' hyperthyroidism and ophthalmopathy.

This specimen was peripheral blood mononuclear cells (PBMCs), taken at new diagnosis, from a patient treated with antithyroid drugs. Receptors originate from a woman younger than 45 with Graves disease.

This clonotype came up many times. The rearrangement links TRBV2 to TRBJ2-2; 14 nucleotides agree with TRBD2. The CDR3 spans 18 residues. Unmatched junction bases numbered 7, after V lost 4 bases and J lost 3 bases. Germline-derived CDR1 and CDR2 are SNHLY and FYNNEI. The CDR3, as DNA: TGTGCCAGCAGTGCGGGACTAGCGGGAGTGGTAGACACCGGGGAGCTGTTTTTT. This codes for CASSAGLAGVVDTGELFF.

As to this clonotype: A read error is possible here, since a much larger clone lies one base away. The rearrangement joins TRBV28 to TRBJ2-1; D may be TRBD2 (6 bases). The ends were cut back, 4 bases at V and 4 bases at J, with 20 bases in the middle. The CDR3 spans 17 residues. Germline CDR1 MDHEN, CDR2 SYDVKM. The CDR3 DNA sequence: TGTGCCAGCAGTTCCCAAATACGGGAGATGCCTTACAATGAGCAGTTCTTC. This codes for CASSSQIREMPYNEQFF.

The chain joins TRBV6-2 or TRBV6-3 to TRBJ2-3, with TRBD1 matching 8 bases. The CDR3 loop spans 16 amino acids. The trim removed 7 bases at V and 4 bases at J, leaving 13 bases unmatched. Germline assignment: CDR1 MNHEY and CDR2 SVGEGT. This CDR3 is CASIRVGDRGADTQYF. The DNA of the CDR3 is TGTGCCAGCATTAGGGTAGGAGACAGGGGCGCAGATACGCAGTATTTT.

J is TRBJ2-1 and V is TRBV19; no firm D call. The CDR3 has 13 residues. Germline CDR1 and CDR2: LNHDA and SQIVND (reference sequence). Between the trimmed V and J ends, which lost 0 bases and 7 bases, there was a span of 7 bases. Written as DNA, the CDR3 is TGTGCCAGTAGTATAGATCTGAGTAATGAGCAGTTCTTC. This translates into CASSIDLSNEQFF.

The chain links TRBV14 to TRBJ2-7; D not resolved. With 0 bases removed from V and 6 bases from J, the gap between germline ends came to 9 bases. Germline CDR1 SGHDN, CDR2 FVKESK. CDR3 length: 13 residues. CDR3 nucleotide sequence: TGTGCCAGCAGCCAAGATATGGTTACCGAGCAGTACTTC. Its translation is CASSQDMVTEQYF.

The gene calls are TRBV7-2 and TRBJ2-2; D is possibly TRBD2 (5 bases). The CDR3 has 15 amino acids. Trimming removed 2 bases from V and 4 bases from J, with 11 bases in between. CDR1 SGHTA and CDR2 FQGNSA come from the germline V gene. The CDR3 sequence is CASSLTLASTGELFF. For the CDR3, the DNA is TGTGCCAGCAGCTTAACCCTAGCCAGCACCGGGGAGCTGTTTTTT.

J is TRBJ2-7 and V is TRBV14; D is uncertain. The CDR3 length is 13 residues. V shed 1 base and J shed 3 bases, with 7 bases lying between them. Germline CDR1 and CDR2: SGHDN and FVKESK. The CDR3 nucleotides are TGTGCCAGCAGCCAAGGACACCTCTACGAGCAGTACTTC. It translates to CASSQGHLYEQYF.

This clonotype was detected many times. The chain employs TRBV5-5 and TRBJ1-1, with D unclear. V was clipped by 2 bases and J by 4 bases, with 12 bases between them. The CDR3 loop spans 14 amino acids. Germline CDR1 and CDR2: SGHKS and YYEKEE (reference sequence). The chain's CDR3 is CASSFGVLGTEAFF. For the CDR3, the DNA is TGTGCCAGCAGCTTCGGGGTATTGGGCACTGAAGCTTTCTTT.

CDR3 sequence: CASSQVLAGRHEQYF. The CDR3 DNA sequence: TGCGCCAGCAGCCAAGTACTAGCGGGAAGACACGAGCAGTACTTC. The V gene is TRBV4-1, the J gene TRBJ2-7; 10 nucleotides agree with TRBD2. CDR1 is MGHRA and CDR2 is YSYEKL in the germline V gene. This CDR3 is built from 15 residues. V dropped 1 base and J dropped 5; count of bases not matched to a gene: 5.

This clonotype occurred many times. The gene calls are TRBV14 and TRBJ2-3; TRBD1 is a possible D gene (6 bases). V shed 3 bases and J shed 2 bases, with 9 bases lying between them. The CDR3 has 14 amino acids. Germline-derived CDR1 and CDR2 are SGHDN and FVKESK. The DNA of the CDR3 is TGTGCCAGCAGCCAGGACAGTGCCACAGATACGCAGTATTTT. It encodes CASSQDSATDTQYF.

This clonotype was recorded many times. The chain uses TRBV12-3 or TRBV12-4 and TRBJ1-4, with no clear D. The CDR3 runs 14 residues. V dropped 1 base and J dropped 8 bases, with 11 bases sitting between them. CDR3 DNA: TGTGCCAGCAGTTTAGGACGGACGATCGAAAAACTGTTTTTT. Protein: CASSLGRTIEKLFF.

This clonotype was seen at least ten times. This chain joins TRBV16 and TRBJ2-7; D unresolved. Trimming removed 7 bases from V and 0 bases from J, with 13 bases in between. The CDR3 sequence is 14 residues long. Germline CDR1 is KGHSY and CDR2 is FQNENV. CDR3 nucleotide sequence: TGTGCCAGCAATACTCTCGCGGTCTCCTACGAGCAGTACTTC. Its protein product is CASNTLAVSYEQYF. Variable domain in full (rest from reference TRBV16 and TRBJ2-7): GEEVAQTPKHLVRGEGQKAKLYCAPIKGHSYVFWYQQVLKNEFKFLISFQNENVFDETGMPKERFSAKCLPNSPCSLEIQATKLEDSAVYFCASNTLAVSYEQYFGPGTRLTVT.

The chain links TRBV15 to TRBJ2-3, with unresolved D. Germline lookup yields CDR1 LNHNV and CDR2 YYDKDF (reference sequence). Between the trimmed V and J ends, which lost 0 bases and 8 bases, there was a span of 12 bases. This CDR3 spans 14 amino acids. The CDR3 DNA sequence: TGTGCCACCAGCAGAGATCCCCTCCCAAGTACGCAGTATTTT. This sequence encodes CATSRDPLPSTQYF.

The rearrangement links TRBV10-3 to TRBJ1-4; no clear D gene. The CDR3 length is 15 residues. CDR1 and CDR2 (germline): ENHRY, SYGVKD. The V gene lost 3 bases and the J gene lost 7 bases, with 15 bases spanning the gap. As DNA, the CDR3 is TGTGCCATCAGTGAAGGGAGTGGATCCATTGAAAAACTGTTTTTT. It specifies CAISEGSGSIEKLFF.

This clonotype was recorded many times. This rearrangement joins TRBV2 to TRBJ2-1; the match to TRBD2 covers 12 bases. Trimming removed 6 bases from V and 7 bases from J; junction bases left unmatched: 7. The germline gives CDR1 SNHLY, CDR2 FYNNEI. The CDR3 extends over 15 amino acids. The CDR3 sequence is CASSANGLAGNEQFF. The CDR3 DNA follows: TGTGCCAGCAGCGCAAACGGACTAGCGGGGAATGAGCAGTTCTTC.

This chain links TRBV7-9 with TRBJ2-3; D is unclear. The CDR3 loop spans 16 amino acids. Trimming cost V 2 bases and J 0 bases, with 12 bases left between them. CDR1 is SEHNR and CDR2 is FQNEAQ in the germline V gene (reference sequence). CDR3 sequence: CASSLLVSSSTDTQYF. CDR3 in DNA: TGTGCCAGCAGCTTATTGGTGTCTTCTAGCACAGATACGCAGTATTTT.

This clonotype has ten or more counts. This chain connects TRBV9 to TRBJ1-1, with D uncertain. There are 14 residues in the CDR3. V shed 4 bases and J shed 5 bases, with 15 bases lying between them. Germline V CDR1 and CDR2: SGDLS, YYNGEE. The CDR3 coding sequence is TGTGCCAGCAGCCCCCACATCGGTGGGACTGAAGCTTTCTTT. Residues: CASSPHIGGTEAFF.

This clonotype appeared many times. The J gene is TRBJ2-5, the V gene TRBV28, with D perhaps TRBD2 (5 bases). There are 15 residues in the CDR3. The V gene's germline CDR1 is MDHEN and CDR2 SYDVKM. Trimming removed 7 bases from V and 5 bases from J, with 20 bases in between. For the CDR3, the DNA is TGTGCCAGCACCAAACACCCGAGGGCTGGGGAGACCCAGTACTTC. It yields the protein CASTKHPRAGETQYF.

There are many counts of this clonotype. J is TRBJ1-3 and V is TRBV2; TRBD1 matches 7 bases. Germline lookup yields CDR1 SNHLY and CDR2 FYNNEI. The CDR3 has 17 amino acids. V was pared by 6 bases and J by 0 bases, with 11 bases of the junction left unmatched. This CDR3 is CASRSGTVNYSGNTIYF. DNA of the CDR3: TGTGCCAGCAGATCGGGGACAGTAAACTACTCTGGAAACACCATATATTTT.

This clonotype has just a few counts. The V gene is TRBV19, the J gene TRBJ1-5; a possible D gene is TRBD1 (6 bases). Per the germline V gene, CDR1 is LNHDA and CDR2 is SQIVND (reference sequence). The CDR3 spans 14 residues. Trimming pared 9 bases from V and 5 bases from J, leaving 17 bases between. The CDR3 here is CASHPDRLDQPQHF. CDR3 sequence (DNA): TGTGCCAGCCATCCGGACAGACTTGATCAGCCCCAGCATTTT.

This clonotype has at least ten counts. The V call is TRBV28, the J call TRBJ1-1; D is possibly TRBD1 (5 bases). The V end was cut by 6 bases, the J end by 12 bases, with 20 bases between. CDR1 is MDHEN, CDR2 SYDVKM, per germline. The CDR3 extends over 13 amino acids. CDR3 protein: CASRRQQDLVSFF. CDR3 DNA: TGTGCCAGCAGGCGACAACAGGATTTGGTGTCTTTCTTT.

This clonotype appeared many times. The V and J genes are TRBV7-9 and TRBJ2-1; TRBD1 might be the D (6 bases). CDR1 SEHNR and CDR2 FQNEAQ come from the germline V gene (reference sequence). V shed 2 bases and J shed 0 bases, with 11 bases lying between them. The CDR3 has 16 amino acids. This CDR3 is CASSLRGQSSYNEQFF. CDR3 DNA: TGTGCCAGCAGCTTACGGGGACAAAGCTCCTACAATGAGCAGTTCTTC. Full variable domain (remainder filled in from reference TRBV7-9 and TRBJ2-1): DTGVSQNPRHKITKRGQNVTFRCDPISEHNRLYWYRQTLGQGPEFLTYFQNEAQLEKSRLLSDRFSAERPKGSFSTLEIQRTEQGDSAMYLCASSLRGQSSYNEQFFGPGTRLTVL.

This clonotype appeared a few times. The chain has TRBV27 and TRBJ1-2; the match to TRBD1 covers 8 bases. Per germline, CDR1 MNHEY and CDR2 SMNVEV (reference sequence). J lost 7 bases, V lost 4 bases, and 8 bases had no gene match. This CDR3 has 14 residues. The CDR3 DNA reads as TGTGCCAGCAGTTCACGGACAGGGTCGGGTGGCTACACCTTC. Translated, it gives CASSSRTGSGGYTF.

The chain recombines TRBV19 with TRBJ1-5; D not certain. Germline assignment: CDR1 LNHDA and CDR2 SQIVND (reference sequence). This CDR3 spans 12 amino acids. V was pared by 6 bases and J by 11 bases, with 14 bases between. The DNA for the CDR3 is TGTGCCAGTAGACTACTAGGGCAGTCCCAGCATTTT. Amino acids: CASRLLGQSQHF.